A selection of T cell receptor beta chains follows, all from one sample in a study of shared clonotypes between healthy human individuals. Using immunoSEQ multiplex PCR, the repertoire was profiled, and TCRdb retains in-frame clones only, with some absent. The sample holds around 650,000 clones, 96% seen once. Sequenced material: naive CD8+ T cells sorted from blood. The receptors were sampled from a woman in her 30s in good health. The CDR3 runs from the conserved cysteine through the conserved F or W. A D gene is named only where the DNA matches it firmly. Clone size is stated in some rows and not others, as once, few, many or a class when expanded.

J gene	clone size	D gene	V gene	CDR3 DNA	CDR3 protein
TRBJ2-6	NA	TRBD1	TRBV27	TGTGCCAGCGGAACAGGGGGATTTTCTGGGGCCAACGTCCTGACTTTC	CASGTGGFSGANVLTF
TRBJ2-2	NA	TRBD1	TRBV2	TGTGCCAGCAATTCCTTGGGACAGGGGGCCGGGGAGCTGTTTTTT	CASNSLGQGAGELFF
TRBJ2-7	NA	TRBD2	TRBV6-5	TGTGCCAGCAGTTACGGAGCGGGAGGGAGCTACGAGCAGTACTTC	CASSYGAGGSYEQYF
TRBJ2-1	NA	NA	TRBV30	TGTGCCTGGAGAGTTGAAAGCTCCTACAATGAGCAGTTCTTC	CAWRVESSYNEQFF
TRBJ2-7	NA	TRBD2	TRBV19	TGTGCCAGTAGTATGCTAGCGGGACCCTACGAGCAGTACTTC	CASSMLAGPYEQYF
TRBJ1-2	NA	NA	TRBV7-9	TGTGCCAGCAGCCCCGACCAGGACCTCTATGGCTACACCTTC	CASSPDQDLYGYTF
TRBJ2-3	NA	TRBD1	TRBV28	TGTGCCAGCAGTTACAGGGGACCAGATACGCAGTATTTT	CASSYRGPDTQYF
TRBJ2-1	NA	TRBD1	TRBV7-9	TGTGCCAGCAGCTTGGGACAGGGAATATTCAATGAGCAGTTCTTC	CASSLGQGIFNEQFF
TRBJ1-2	NA	NA	TRBV10-2	TGCGCCAGCAGTGAGTCAGGTTTCAACCCCACCGTACACTACACCTTC	CASSESGFNPTVHYTF
TRBJ1-2	NA	TRBD1	TRBV27	TGTGCCAGCAGTTTAAAGGGGGCTCATTATGGCTACACCTTC	CASSLKGAHYGYTF
TRBJ2-1	once	NA	TRBV6-6	TGTGCCAGCAGTAGCTCCAATGAGCAGTTCTTC	CASSSSNEQFF